Sequencing of this T cell receptor (beta chain) was carried out in a study of radiation and T cells in renal cell carcinoma. Findings of the study overall: In blood, top tumor clones expanded by 2 weeks, shrinking by 4. Baseline intratumoral clonotype presence is unknown without pretreatment biopsies.

Points on this clone: Its antigen is undetermined.

Germline V gene lookup returns CDR1 SGDLS and CDR2 YYNGEE. Trimming shortened V by 0 bases and J by 7 bases, and 11 bases separated the two germline ends. The CDR3 has 14 residues. The sample's time point: blood 2 weeks post-SBRT. Documented treatment: 15 Gy SBRT to primary tumor, nephrectomy 4 weeks later. Radiation-treated patients gave blood at baseline, week 2 and week 4. Clear cell pathology was present in this patient's renal cell carcinoma. The data were produced by immunoSEQ multiplex PCR, yet TCRdb's version contains in-frame clones alone and is incomplete. The sample lists 150,000 to 180,000 clones, approximately 88% occurring once.

The source was blood, collected from a patient whose treatment included radiotherapy and nephrectomy. The genes are TRBV9 and TRBJ2-1, with D perhaps matching TRBD2 (6 bases). The TCR sequence derives from a woman between 45 and 65 years old with renal cell carcinoma. CDR3 sequence: CASSVGRAGNEQFF. CDR3 coding DNA: TGTGCCAGCAGCGTAGGAAGGGCGGGGAATGAGCAGTTCTTC.